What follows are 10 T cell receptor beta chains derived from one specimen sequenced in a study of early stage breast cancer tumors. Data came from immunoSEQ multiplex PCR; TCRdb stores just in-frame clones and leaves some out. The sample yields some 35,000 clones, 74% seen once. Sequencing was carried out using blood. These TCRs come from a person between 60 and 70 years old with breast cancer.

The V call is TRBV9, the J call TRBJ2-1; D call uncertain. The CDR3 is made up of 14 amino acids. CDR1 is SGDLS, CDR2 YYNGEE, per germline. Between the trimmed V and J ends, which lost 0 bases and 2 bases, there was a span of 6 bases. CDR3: CASSVGGTYNEQFF. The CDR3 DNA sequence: TGTGCCAGCAGCGTAGGCGGTACCTACAATGAGCAGTTCTTC.

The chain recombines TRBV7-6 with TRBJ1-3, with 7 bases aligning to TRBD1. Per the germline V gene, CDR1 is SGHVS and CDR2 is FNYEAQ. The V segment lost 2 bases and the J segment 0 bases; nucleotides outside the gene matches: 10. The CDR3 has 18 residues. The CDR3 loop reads CASSLLFGTASSGNTIYF. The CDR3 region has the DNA TGTGCCAGCAGCTTATTATTTGGGACAGCATCCTCTGGAAACACCATATATTTT.

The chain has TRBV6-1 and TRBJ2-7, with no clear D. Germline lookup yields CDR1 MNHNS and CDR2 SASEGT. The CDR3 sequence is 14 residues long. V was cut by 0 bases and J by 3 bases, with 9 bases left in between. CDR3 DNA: TGTGCCAGCAGTGAAGCAGACTCCAGCTACGAGCAGTACTTC. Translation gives CASSEADSSYEQYF.

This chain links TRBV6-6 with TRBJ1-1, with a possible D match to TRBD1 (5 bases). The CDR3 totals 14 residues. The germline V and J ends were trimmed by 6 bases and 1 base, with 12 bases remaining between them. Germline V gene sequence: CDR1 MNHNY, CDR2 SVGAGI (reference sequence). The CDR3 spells CASSPGGTNTEAFF. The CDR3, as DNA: TGTGCCAGCAGCCCCGGGGGAACGAACACTGAAGCTTTCTTT.

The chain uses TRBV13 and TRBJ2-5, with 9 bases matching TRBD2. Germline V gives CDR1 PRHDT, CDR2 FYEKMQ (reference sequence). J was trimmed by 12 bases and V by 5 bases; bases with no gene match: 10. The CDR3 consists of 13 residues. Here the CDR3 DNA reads TGTGCCAGCAGCCCCCAGGGGCTAGCGGGAAAGTACTTC. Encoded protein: CASSPQGLAGKYF.

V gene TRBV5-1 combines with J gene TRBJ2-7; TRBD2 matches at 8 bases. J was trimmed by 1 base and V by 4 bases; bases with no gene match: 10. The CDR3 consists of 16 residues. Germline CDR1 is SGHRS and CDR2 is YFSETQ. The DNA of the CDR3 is TGCGCCAGCAGCCCGAACCCCGGACTAGCTTCCTACGAGCAGTACTTC. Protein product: CASSPNPGLASYEQYF.

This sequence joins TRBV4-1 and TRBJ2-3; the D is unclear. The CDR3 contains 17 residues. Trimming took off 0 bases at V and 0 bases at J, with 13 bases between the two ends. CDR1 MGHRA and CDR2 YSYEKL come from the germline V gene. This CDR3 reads CASSQERRARSTDTQYF. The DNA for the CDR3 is TGCGCCAGCAGCCAAGAACGAAGAGCCCGGAGCACAGATACGCAGTATTTT.

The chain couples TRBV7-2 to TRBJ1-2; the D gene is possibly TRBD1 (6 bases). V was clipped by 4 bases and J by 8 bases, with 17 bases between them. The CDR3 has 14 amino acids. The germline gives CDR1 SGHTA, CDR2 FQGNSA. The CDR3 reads CASSSGAGVGGYTF. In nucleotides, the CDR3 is TGTGCCAGCAGCTCCGGCGCAGGGGTAGGGGGCTACACCTTC.

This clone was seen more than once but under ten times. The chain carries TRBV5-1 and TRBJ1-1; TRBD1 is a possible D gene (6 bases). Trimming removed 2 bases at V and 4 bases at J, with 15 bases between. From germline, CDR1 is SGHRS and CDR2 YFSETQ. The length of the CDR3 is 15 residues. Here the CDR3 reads CASSFDTGMRTEAFF. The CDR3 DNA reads TGCGCCAGCAGCTTTGACACAGGGATGCGCACTGAAGCTTTCTTT.

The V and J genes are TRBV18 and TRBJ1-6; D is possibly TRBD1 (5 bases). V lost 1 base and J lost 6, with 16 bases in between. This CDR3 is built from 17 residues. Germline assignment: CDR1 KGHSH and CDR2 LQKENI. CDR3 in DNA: TGTGCCAGCTCACCACTAACAGGCCCGGGCCCTAATTCACCCCTCCACTTT. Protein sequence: CASSPLTGPGPNSPLHF. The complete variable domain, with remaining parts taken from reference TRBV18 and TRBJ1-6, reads NAGVMQNPRHLVRRRGQEARLRCSPMKGHSHVYWYRQLPEEGLKFMVYLQKENIIDESGMPKERFSAEFPKEGPSILRIQQVVRGDSAAYFCASSPLTGPGPNSPLHFGNGTRLTVT.